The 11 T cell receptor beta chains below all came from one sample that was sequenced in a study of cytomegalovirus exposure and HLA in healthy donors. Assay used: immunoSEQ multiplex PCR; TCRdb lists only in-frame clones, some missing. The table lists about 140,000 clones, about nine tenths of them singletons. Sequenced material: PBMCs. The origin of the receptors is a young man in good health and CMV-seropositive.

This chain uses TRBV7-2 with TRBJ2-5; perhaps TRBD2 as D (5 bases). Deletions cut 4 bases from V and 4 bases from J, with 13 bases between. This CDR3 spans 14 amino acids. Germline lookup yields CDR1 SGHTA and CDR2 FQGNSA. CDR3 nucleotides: TGTGCCAGCAGCTCATACCTTGGGAGAGAGACCCAGTACTTC. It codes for CASSSYLGRETQYF.

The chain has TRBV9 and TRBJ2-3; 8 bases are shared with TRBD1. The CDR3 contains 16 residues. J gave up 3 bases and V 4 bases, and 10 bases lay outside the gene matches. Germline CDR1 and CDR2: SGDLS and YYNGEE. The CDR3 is CASSPQPGQATDTQYF. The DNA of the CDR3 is TGTGCCAGCAGCCCGCAGCCGGGACAGGCTACAGATACGCAGTATTTT.

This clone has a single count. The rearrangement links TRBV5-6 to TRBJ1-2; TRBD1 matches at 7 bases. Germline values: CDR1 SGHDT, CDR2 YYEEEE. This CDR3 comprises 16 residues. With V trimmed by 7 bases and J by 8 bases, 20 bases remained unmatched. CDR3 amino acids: CASSHPSGTAILGYTF. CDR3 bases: TGTGCCAGCTCCCACCCCTCCGGGACAGCCATCTTAGGCTACACCTTC.

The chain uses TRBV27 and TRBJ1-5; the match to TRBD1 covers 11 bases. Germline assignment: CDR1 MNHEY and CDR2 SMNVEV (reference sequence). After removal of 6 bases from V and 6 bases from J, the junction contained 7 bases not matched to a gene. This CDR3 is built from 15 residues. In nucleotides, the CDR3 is TGTGCCAGCAGCTTACGGACAGGGGGCGGTCAGCCCCAGCATTTT. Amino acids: CASSLRTGGGQPQHF.

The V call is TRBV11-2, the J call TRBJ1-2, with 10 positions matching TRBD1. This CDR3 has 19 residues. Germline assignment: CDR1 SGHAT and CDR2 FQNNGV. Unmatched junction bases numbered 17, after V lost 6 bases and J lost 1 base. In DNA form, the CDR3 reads TGTGCCAGCAGACATATCAGGGACAGGGGAGCTAAAGATAACTATGGCTACACCTTC. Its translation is CASRHIRDRGAKDNYGYTF.

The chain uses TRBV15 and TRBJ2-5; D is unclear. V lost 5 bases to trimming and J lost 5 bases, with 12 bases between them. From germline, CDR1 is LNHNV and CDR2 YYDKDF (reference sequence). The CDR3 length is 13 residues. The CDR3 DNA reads TGTGCCACCAGCGAGCCTGTACGGGAGACCCAGTACTTC. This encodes CATSEPVRETQYF.

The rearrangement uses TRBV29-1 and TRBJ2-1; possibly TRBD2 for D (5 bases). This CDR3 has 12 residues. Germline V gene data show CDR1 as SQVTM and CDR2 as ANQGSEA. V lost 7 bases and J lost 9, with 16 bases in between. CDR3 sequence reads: CSGLAGIGEQFF. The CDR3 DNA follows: TGCAGCGGTCTAGCTGGCATTGGTGAGCAGTTCTTC.

The CDR3 loop is CASSLWTSGGRGTDTQYF. The CDR3 DNA is TGCGCCAGCAGCCTATGGACTAGCGGGGGGCGGGGCACAGATACGCAGTATTTT. V and J are TRBV4-1 and TRBJ2-3; 14 bases line up with TRBD2. Germline lookup yields CDR1 MGHRA and CDR2 YSYEKL. The ends lost 4 bases at V and 1 base at J; junction bases unmatched: 7. The CDR3 covers 18 residues.

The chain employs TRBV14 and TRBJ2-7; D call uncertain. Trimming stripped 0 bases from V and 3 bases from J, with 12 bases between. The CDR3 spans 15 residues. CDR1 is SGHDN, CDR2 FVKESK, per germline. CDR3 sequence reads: CASSQEAVTGYEQYF. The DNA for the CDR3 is TGTGCCAGCAGCCAAGAGGCAGTGACGGGCTACGAGCAGTACTTC.

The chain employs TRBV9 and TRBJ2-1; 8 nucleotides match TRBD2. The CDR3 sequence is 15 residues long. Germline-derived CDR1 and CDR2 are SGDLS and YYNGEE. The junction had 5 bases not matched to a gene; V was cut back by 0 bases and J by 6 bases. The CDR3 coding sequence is TGTGCCAGCAGCGTAGAAGCGGGGGTCCCCAATGAGCAGTTCTTC. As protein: CASSVEAGVPNEQFF.

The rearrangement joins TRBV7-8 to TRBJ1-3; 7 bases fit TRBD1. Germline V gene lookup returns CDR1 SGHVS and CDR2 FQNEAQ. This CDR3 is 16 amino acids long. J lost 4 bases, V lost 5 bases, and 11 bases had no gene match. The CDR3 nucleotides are TGTGCCAGCAGCCGGGACAGACGCCCGAGGGGAAACACCATATATTTT. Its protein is CASSRDRRPRGNTIYF.